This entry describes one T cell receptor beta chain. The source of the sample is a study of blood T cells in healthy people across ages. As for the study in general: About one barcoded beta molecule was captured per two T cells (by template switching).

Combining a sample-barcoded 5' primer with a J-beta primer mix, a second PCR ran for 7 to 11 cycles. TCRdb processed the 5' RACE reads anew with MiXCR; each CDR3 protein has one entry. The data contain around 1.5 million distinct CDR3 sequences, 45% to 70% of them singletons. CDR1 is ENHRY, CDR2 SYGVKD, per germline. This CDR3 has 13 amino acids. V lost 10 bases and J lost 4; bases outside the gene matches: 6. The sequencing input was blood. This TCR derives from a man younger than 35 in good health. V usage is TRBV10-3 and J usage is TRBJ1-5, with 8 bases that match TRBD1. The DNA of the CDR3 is TGTGCCACCGGACAGGGAATTAATCAGCCCCAGCATTTT. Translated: CATGQGINQPQHF.